The sequence of this T cell receptor (beta chain) was determined in a study of cytomegalovirus exposure and HLA in healthy donors. The study, taken as a whole, reports: Most TCR sequences were seen very rarely across donors, but some public TCRs occurred in many.

This CDR3 comprises 15 residues. CDR1 and CDR2 from the germline V gene are SGHAT and FQNNGV. V lost 5 bases to trimming and J lost 2 bases, with 12 bases between them. Here immunoSEQ multiplex PCR was the method, and the copy in TCRdb shows in-frame clones only, minus some. This sample has some 130,000 clones, with roughly 90% found just once. Worth noting for this clone: Antigen unknown.

V is TRBV11-2 and J is TRBJ2-2; D perhaps matches TRBD2 (6 bases). What was sequenced was PBMCs. The TCR was taken from a woman under 30 in good health and CMV-seropositive. DNA of the CDR3: TGTGCCAGCAGCCGAGGGACTGGCAACACCGGGGAGCTGTTTTTT. Its translation is CASSRGTGNTGELFF.